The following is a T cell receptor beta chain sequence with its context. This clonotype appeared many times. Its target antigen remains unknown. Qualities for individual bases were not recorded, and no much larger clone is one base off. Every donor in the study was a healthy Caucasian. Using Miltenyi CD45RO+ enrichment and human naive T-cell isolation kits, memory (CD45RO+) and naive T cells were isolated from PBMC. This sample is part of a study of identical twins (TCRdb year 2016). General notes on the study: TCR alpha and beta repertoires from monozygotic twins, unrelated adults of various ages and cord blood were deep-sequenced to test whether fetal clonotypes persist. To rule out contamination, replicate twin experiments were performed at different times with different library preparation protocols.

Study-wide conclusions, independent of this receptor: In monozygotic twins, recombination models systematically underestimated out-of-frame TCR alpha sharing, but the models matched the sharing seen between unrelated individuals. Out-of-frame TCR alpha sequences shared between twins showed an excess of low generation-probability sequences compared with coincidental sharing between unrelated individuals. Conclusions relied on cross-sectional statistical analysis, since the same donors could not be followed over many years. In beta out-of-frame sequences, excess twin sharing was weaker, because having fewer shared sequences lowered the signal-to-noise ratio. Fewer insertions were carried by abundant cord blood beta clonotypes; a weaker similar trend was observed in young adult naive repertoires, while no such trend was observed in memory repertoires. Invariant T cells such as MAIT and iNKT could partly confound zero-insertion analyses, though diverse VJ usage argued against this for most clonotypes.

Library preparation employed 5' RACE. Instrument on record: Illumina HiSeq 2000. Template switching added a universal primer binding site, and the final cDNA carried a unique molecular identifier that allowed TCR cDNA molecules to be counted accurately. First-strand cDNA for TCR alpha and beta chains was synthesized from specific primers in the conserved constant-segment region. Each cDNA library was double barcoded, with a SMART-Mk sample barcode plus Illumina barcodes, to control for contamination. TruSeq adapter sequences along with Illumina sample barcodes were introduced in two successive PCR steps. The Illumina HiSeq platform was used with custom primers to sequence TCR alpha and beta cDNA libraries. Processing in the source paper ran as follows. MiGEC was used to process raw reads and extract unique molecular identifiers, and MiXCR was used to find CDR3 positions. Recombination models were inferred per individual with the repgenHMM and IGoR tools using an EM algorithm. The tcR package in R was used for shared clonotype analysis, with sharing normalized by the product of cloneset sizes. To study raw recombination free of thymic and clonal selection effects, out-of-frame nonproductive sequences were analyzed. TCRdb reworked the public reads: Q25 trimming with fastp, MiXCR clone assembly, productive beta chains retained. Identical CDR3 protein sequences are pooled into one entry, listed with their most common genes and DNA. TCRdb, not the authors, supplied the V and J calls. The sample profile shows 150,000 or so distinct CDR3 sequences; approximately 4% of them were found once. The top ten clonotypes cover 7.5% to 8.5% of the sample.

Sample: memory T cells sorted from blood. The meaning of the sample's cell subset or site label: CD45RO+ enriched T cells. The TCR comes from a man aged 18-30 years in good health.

The DNA sequence reads TGCGCCAGCAGCTTGGCGGCTAGCGTTGATGCAGATACGCAGTATTTT. The resulting protein is CASSLAASVDADTQYF. The sequence links TRBV5-1 to TRBJ2-3; the D segment could be TRBD2, given 6 matching bases. CDR1 and CDR2, looked up from the germline V gene, are SGHRS and YFSETQ. The CDR3 spans 16 residues, from the cysteine through the phenylalanine. The only DNA kept is the CDR3, 48 bases in frame from the first base. Between the V and J ends, shortened by 0 bases and 4 bases respectively, the junction contains 15 bases.